The 14 T cell receptor beta chains reported below all come from one sample, sequenced in a study of T-cell reconstitution after alpha-beta-depleted transplantation in children. Library preparation (for TCRbeta) was performed with unique molecular identifiers. TCRdb processed the PCR reads anew with MiXCR; each CDR3 protein has one entry. This sample has about 610,000 distinct CDR3 sequences, with roughly a tenth found just once. The sample here was PBMCs from the stem cell graft donor, taken from the stem cell graft. These receptors all come from a human donor who donated a stem cell graft to a child with acute myeloid leukemia.

This clonotype was seen at least ten times. The V and J genes are TRBV29-1 and TRBJ1-2; D is undetermined. Between the trimmed V and J ends, which lost 7 bases and 0 bases, there was a span of 15 bases. Germline V CDR1 and CDR2: SQVTM, ANQGSEA. The CDR3 contains 14 residues. CDR3 sequence (DNA): TGCAGCGGGGCCAGAGGCGACTCTAACTATGGCTACACCTTC. It yields the protein CSGARGDSNYGYTF.

This clonotype was counted at least ten times. The chain combines TRBV11-2 with TRBJ2-2; D is perhaps TRBD1 or TRBD2 (5 bases each). Germline V gene data show CDR1 as SGHAT and CDR2 as FQNNGV. V lost 0 bases, J lost 4 bases, and 6 bases lay in between. CDR3 size: 14 residues. CDR3 bases: TGTGCCAGCAGCTTAGATGGGACCACCGGGGAGCTGTTTTTT. It codes for CASSLDGTTGELFF.

There are many counts of this clonotype. J is TRBJ1-4 and V is TRBV20-1; 10 positions match TRBD1. V shed 3 bases and J 4 bases; nucleotides not matched to a gene: 11. The CDR3 consists of 17 residues. The germline V gene has CDR1 DFQATT and CDR2 SNEGSKA (reference sequence). CDR3 loop: CSARDGQGVQGNEKLFF. CDR3 sequence (DNA): TGCAGTGCTAGGGACGGACAGGGGGTCCAGGGTAATGAAAAACTGTTTTTT.

J is TRBJ1-6 and V is TRBV27, with D tentatively TRBD1 (5 bases). V dropped 5 bases and J dropped 14 bases, with 22 bases sitting between them. The germline gives CDR1 MNHEY, CDR2 SMNVEV (reference sequence). CDR3 length: 15 amino acids. In DNA form, the CDR3 reads TGTGCCAGCAGTGATCCGGGGACGAAAAGGGTCACCCTCCACTTT. Amino acids: CASSDPGTKRVTLHF.

The V gene is TRBV10-3, the J gene TRBJ2-3; TRBD1 or TRBD2 may be the D gene (6 bases each). The CDR3 contains 17 residues. Germline CDR1 ENHRY, CDR2 SYGVKD. The V and J ends lost 5 bases and 0 bases respectively, with 18 bases between them. CDR3 DNA sequence: TGTGCCATCAGTCCGAAGGGGAGGACAGTCAGCACAGATACGCAGTATTTT. This encodes CAISPKGRTVSTDTQYF.

This clonotype was found many times. J is TRBJ2-1 and V is TRBV27; D perhaps matches TRBD2 (5 bases). The CDR3 extends over 14 amino acids. Looked up from germline, CDR1 is MNHEY and CDR2 is SMNVEV (reference sequence). Deletions cut 6 bases from V and 6 bases from J, with 15 bases between. The CDR3 DNA follows: TGTGCCAGCAGCTCGGCCGAGGGTTCCAATGAGCAGTTCTTC. This codes for CASSSAEGSNEQFF.

This clonotype was seen a few times. The CDR3 DNA is TGTGCCAGCACCAAATCGGGCAGGTCCAATGAGCAGTTCTTC. This translates into CASTKSGRSNEQFF. V usage is TRBV12-3 or TRBV12-4 and J usage is TRBJ2-1; no clear D gene. Trimming took 7 bases from V and 6 from J, leaving 16 bases between them. The CDR3 is 14 residues long.

The chain couples TRBV29-1 to TRBJ2-5; TRBD1 agrees at 9 bases. This CDR3 has 13 residues. CDR1 is SQVTM and CDR2 is ANQGSEA in the germline V gene. J gave up 5 bases and V 7 bases, and 8 bases lay outside the gene matches. Here the CDR3 DNA reads TGCAGCGCTTTACAGGGGGCCGGGGAGACCCAGTACTTC. It specifies CSALQGAGETQYF. The variable domain in full, completed from reference TRBV29-1 and TRBJ2-5, reads SAVISQKPSRDICQRGTSLTIQCQVDSQVTMMFWYRQQPGQSLTLIATANQGSEATYESGFVIDKFPISRPNLTFSTLTVSNMSPEDSSIYLCSALQGAGETQYFGPGTRLLVL.

The chain joins TRBV29-1 to TRBJ2-1; TRBD2 matches 9 bases. CDR3 length: 16 amino acids. The V gene's germline CDR1 is SQVTM and CDR2 ANQGSEA. Trimming at V came to 7 bases and at J to 0 bases, leaving 10 bases not matched to a gene. The CDR3 DNA reads TGCAGCGCCGACGGGGCGGGAGGGCTCTCCTACAATGAGCAGTTCTTC. Translating it yields CSADGAGGLSYNEQFF.

The rearrangement links TRBV7-2 to TRBJ2-1; D call uncertain. Trimming took off 2 bases at V and 8 bases at J, with 16 bases between the two ends. This CDR3 is 15 amino acids long. Germline CDR1 SGHTA, CDR2 FQGNSA. The CDR3 bases are TGTGCCAGCAGCTTACTGGCTGGCTACGAGGATGAGCAGTTCTTC. Residues: CASSLLAGYEDEQFF.

The genes are TRBV7-2 and TRBJ2-1; D ambiguous. Germline loops: CDR1 SGHTA, CDR2 FQGNSA. The V gene lost 1 base and the J gene lost 7 bases, with 11 bases spanning the gap. The CDR3 extends over 14 amino acids. CDR3 protein: CASSLVLPANEQFF. The CDR3 DNA follows: TGTGCCAGCAGCTTAGTATTACCCGCTAATGAGCAGTTCTTC.

This clonotype was detected ten times or more. CDR3 region: CASSPASYEQYF. The CDR3 coding sequence is TGTGCCAGCAGCCCCGCTTCCTACGAGCAGTACTTC. V is TRBV18 and J is TRBJ2-7, with unresolved D. Germline CDR1 and CDR2: KGHSH and LQKENI. V gave up 8 bases and J gave up 1 base, with 9 bases separating them. The CDR3 totals 12 residues.

This clonotype was found many times. The J gene is TRBJ2-7, the V gene TRBV12-3 or TRBV12-4; D uncertain. Trimming took 9 bases from V and 5 from J, leaving 17 bases between them. The CDR3 totals 13 residues. The CDR3 DNA reads as TGTGCCAGTCGACCGGGCGGTGAAGACGAGCAGTACTTC. Its translation is CASRPGGEDEQYF.

This clonotype showed up many times. V gene TRBV4-3 combines with J gene TRBJ1-1; D gene ambiguous. This CDR3 comprises 14 residues. The germline gives CDR1 LGHNA, CDR2 YSLEER. Between the trimmed V and J ends, which lost 0 bases and 5 bases, there was a span of 10 bases. The CDR3 region is CASSQDHERTEAFF. The DNA of the CDR3 is TGCGCCAGCAGCCAAGATCATGAGAGAACTGAAGCTTTCTTT.